The present entry profiles one T cell receptor (beta chain) with its context. The antigen is undetermined. Via 5' RACE with UMI labels, TRB cDNA libraries were prepared. TCRdb re-called the 5' RACE reads; every CDR3 protein appears as one record, without DNA. This sample's clone table lists 65,000 to 75,000 distinct CDR3 sequences. Germline V lookup: CDR1 SGHTA, CDR2 FQGNSA. This CDR3 spans 16 amino acids. The data were taken from a study of CXCR3-negative and CXCR3-positive naive CD8 T cells. Study results and caveats: CXCR3 levels fell partly with cryopreservation; most assays relied on fresh PBMCs. The authors found comparable surface CD5 between naive subsets and inferred TCR strength from TRB CDR3 properties. The study found more hydrophobic TRB CDR3s in CXCR3-positive naive cells than in CXCR3-negative naive cells.

The V and J genes are TRBV7-2 and TRBJ1-4; without DNA, the TCRdb call of TRBD1 cannot be checked. What was sequenced was naive CXCR3- CD8+ T cells from blood. Subset denoted: CD45RO-CCR7+CD27+CD95- naive CD8+ T cells lacking CXCR3 (TNR3-). This TCR was recovered from a human donor in good health. Some clones in this sample may be carry-over from other donors' samples. The CDR3 sequence: CASSLDAGHPNEKLFF.